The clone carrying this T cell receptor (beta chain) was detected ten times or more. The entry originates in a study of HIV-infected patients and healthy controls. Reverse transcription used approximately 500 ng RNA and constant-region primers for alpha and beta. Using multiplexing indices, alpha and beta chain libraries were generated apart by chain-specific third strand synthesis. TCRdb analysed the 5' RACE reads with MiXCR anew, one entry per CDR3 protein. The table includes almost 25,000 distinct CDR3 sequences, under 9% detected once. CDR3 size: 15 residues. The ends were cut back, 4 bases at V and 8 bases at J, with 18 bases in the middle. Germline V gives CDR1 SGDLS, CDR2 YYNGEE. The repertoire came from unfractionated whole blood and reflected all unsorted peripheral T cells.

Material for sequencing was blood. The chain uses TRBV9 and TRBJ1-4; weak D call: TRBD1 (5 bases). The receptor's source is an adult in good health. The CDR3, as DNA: TGTGCCAGCAGCCCCCTCCCTCAACGGGGGGAAAAACTGTTTTTT. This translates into CASSPLPQRGEKLFF.